The clone carrying this T cell receptor (beta chain) was seen ten or more times. Its antigen is not identified. The source material, RNA transcripts, was used to amplify TCR beta CDR3 regions. The TCR CDR3 first-round RT-PCR relied on the HTBI primer set. TCRdb independently ran MiXCR on the multiplex PCR reads; one entry per CDR3 protein. In the table there are around 210,000 distinct CDR3 sequences, around 16% of which are singletons. This sample is drawn from a study of T cells in Graves' hyperthyroidism and ophthalmopathy. CDR1 and CDR2 (germline): DFQATT, SNEGSKA (reference sequence). The CDR3 extends over 13 amino acids. Between the trimmed V and J ends, which lost 5 bases and 8 bases, there was a span of 18 bases. Study results and caveats: For ophthalmopathy, model prediction preceded onset by a median roughly 6.2 months.

This receptor was identified in a woman between 45 and 60 years old with Graves' hyperthyroidism. Sequenced: blood. This chain uses TRBV20-1 with TRBJ1-1; D unclear. CDR3: CSAFHPGRREAFF. The CDR3 DNA reads as TGCAGTGCTTTTCACCCCGGGAGAAGGGAAGCTTTCTTT.